This paragraph reports one T cell receptor (beta chain). Membership in each cohort depended on participant-reported clinical history. Up to 2 weeks before entering the study, exposed participants had met a COVID-19 case. This sample stems from a study of blood T cell repertoires in COVID-19. In the study overall: Samples of COVID-19 (acute and convalescent) were obtained from the United States, Italy and Spain. Sources were T cells, B-cell-depleted T cells, or PBMCs; the material itself was cDNA or gDNA.

Sequenced by immunoSEQ multiplex PCR; TCRdb stores in-frame clones only, minus some. The sample lists 300,000 to 450,000 clones, almost 90% seen once, with approximately 1% in the top ten. From germline, CDR1 is MNHNY and CDR2 SVGAGI (reference sequence). Germline trimming cut 7 bases from V and 0 bases from J; bases unmatched to any gene: 6. The CDR3 is made up of 14 amino acids. The origin of this receptor is a young woman who had been exposed to COVID-19. The chain has TRBV6-6 and TRBJ2-7; 7 nucleotides align to TRBD2. Sequencing used PBMCs or T cells enriched from blood (not recorded which). In DNA form, the CDR3 reads TGTGCCAGCATTACAGCGGGGCCCTCCTACGAGCAGTACTTC. It encodes CASITAGPSYEQYF.